One sample yielded the 21 T cell receptor beta chains listed below, sequenced in a study of T-cell memory formation after mild COVID-19 (dated by TCRdb to about 2021). Libraries were constructed by 5' RACE. This sample was sequenced with an Illumina NovaSeq 6000. In-frame beta chains were kept once TCRdb had trimmed the public reads at Q25 with fastp and called clones with MiXCR. A single entry per CDR3 protein holds the most common genes and DNA from its merged rows. In all, the sample holds under 60,000 distinct CDR3 sequences, and over 9% of those were seen once. Approximately 12% of the sample belongs to the ten largest clones. Sequencing was done on a sample of PBMCs or a T cell subset sorted from them (not recorded which). These receptors originate from an adult woman who had mild COVID-19 (a few samples of this study predate the infection). The sample titles of this study are shuffled in the database, so cell type and time point are left out; the donor was told from shared clones.

This chain uses TRBV19 with TRBJ1-5; no reliable D call. In germline, CDR1 is LNHDA, CDR2 SQIVND (reference sequence). V shed 3 bases and J shed 3 bases, with 12 bases lying between them. The CDR3 length is 15 residues. CDR3: CASSILDGNNQPQHF. The DNA of the CDR3 is TGTGCCAGTAGTATCCTCGACGGAAACAATCAGCCCCAGCATTTT.

This clonotype was recorded many times. The chain is built from TRBV27 and TRBJ1-1; D gene unclear. The CDR3 contains 16 residues. CDR1 and CDR2 from the germline V gene are MNHEY and SMNVEV (reference sequence). Between the trimmed V and J ends, which lost 5 bases and 1 base, there was a span of 17 bases. CDR3 sequence: CASSPFTYRGNTEAFF. CDR3 DNA sequence: TGTGCCAGCAGTCCGTTCACCTACCGAGGGAACACTGAAGCTTTCTTT.

This clonotype was seen a few times. The rearrangement joins TRBV6-6 to TRBJ1-4, with D possibly being TRBD1 (5 bases). V gave up 2 bases and J gave up 0 bases, with 13 bases separating them. The CDR3 runs to 17 residues. The V gene's germline CDR1 is MNHNY and CDR2 SVGAGI (reference sequence). In DNA, the CDR3 is TGTGCCAGCAGTTACCGTCAACTACAGGCAACTAATGAAAAACTGTTTTTT. Its translation is CASSYRQLQATNEKLFF.

This clonotype was observed a few times. V is TRBV7-3 and J is TRBJ2-2, with D possibly TRBD1 on 6 matching bases. Trimming stripped 5 bases from V and 5 bases from J, with 9 bases between. The CDR3 runs 13 residues. CDR1 SGHTA and CDR2 FQGTGA come from the germline V gene. CDR3 protein: CASSHQGTGELFF. The CDR3 DNA reads as TGTGCCAGCAGCCACCAGGGGACCGGGGAGCTGTTTTTT.

This clonotype was recorded many times. The chain links TRBV19 to TRBJ2-1; D is perhaps TRBD2 (6 bases). V was shortened by 4 bases and J by 2 bases, with 9 bases between the two germline ends. The CDR3 length is 14 residues. CDR1 is LNHDA and CDR2 is SQIVND in the germline V gene (reference sequence). The CDR3 sequence: CASSRDSAYNEQFF. The CDR3 region has the DNA TGTGCCAGTAGTAGGGACTCTGCCTACAATGAGCAGTTCTTC. Full variable domain (outside the CDR3, taken from reference TRBV19 and TRBJ2-1): DGGITQSPKYLFRKEGQNVTLSCEQNLNHDAMYWYRQDPGQGLRLIYYSQIVNDFQKGDIAEGYSVSREKKESFPLTVTSAQKNPTAFYLCASSRDSAYNEQFFGPGTRLTVL.

The rearrangement joins TRBV24-1 to TRBJ1-2; D may be TRBD1 (6 bases). The CDR3 is 15 amino acids. Germline V gene sequence: CDR1 KGHDR, CDR2 SFDVKD. V was pared by 3 bases and J by 8 bases, with 18 bases between. The DNA of the CDR3 is TGTGCCACCAGTGATAGTATTAACAGGGTCGACGGCTACACCTTC. Amino acid sequence: CATSDSINRVDGYTF.

The CDR3 DNA sequence: TGCAGTGCTAGGGAGACAGGGGGCTCTCAGCCCCAGCATTTT. Amino acids: CSARETGGSQPQHF. The V gene is TRBV20-1, the J gene TRBJ1-5; 10 positions match TRBD1. Trimming at V came to 3 bases and at J to 6 bases, leaving 5 bases not matched to a gene. Germline loops: CDR1 DFQATT, CDR2 SNEGSKA (reference sequence). The CDR3 is 14 residues long.

This clonotype has a count of ten or more. This chain links TRBV6-5 with TRBJ2-1; 9 bases are a match to TRBD2. Germline CDR1 MNHEY, CDR2 SVGAGI. V gave up 5 bases and J gave up 14 bases; unmatched junction bases: 7. The CDR3 totals 12 residues. CDR3 sequence (DNA): TGTGCCAGCAGTACCGATAGCGGGAGAGAGTTCTTC. Translating it yields CASSTDSGREFF.

This clonotype turned up a few times. This chain uses TRBV6-5 with TRBJ1-6; 11 bases fit TRBD1. Germline CDR1 reads MNHEY; CDR2 reads SVGAGI. The V and J ends lost 4 bases and 10 bases, in that order; junction bases with no gene match: 9. The CDR3 runs 16 residues. DNA of the CDR3: TGTGCCAGCAGTTTTCGGACAGGGGGCCAGAACTCACCCCTCCACTTT. Encoded protein: CASSFRTGGQNSPLHF.

This clonotype was observed a handful of times. The chain combines TRBV24-1 with TRBJ2-1, with D uncertain. CDR3 length: 15 residues. V was cut by 4 bases and J by 0 bases, with 9 bases left in between. CDR1 KGHDR and CDR2 SFDVKD come from the germline V gene. DNA for the CDR3: TGTGCCACCAGTGACCCTCTGTTCTCCTACAATGAGCAGTTCTTC. It is translated as CATSDPLFSYNEQFF.

This clonotype occurred many times. The V call is TRBV3-1, the J call TRBJ1-1, with 7 positions matching TRBD1. This CDR3 spans 14 amino acids. The germline V gene has CDR1 LGHDT and CDR2 YNNKEL (reference sequence). V lost 3 bases, J lost 4 bases, and 5 bases stayed unmatched. The CDR3 loop is CASSHSGGGTEAFF. The CDR3 nucleotides are TGTGCCAGCAGCCACTCAGGGGGGGGCACTGAAGCTTTCTTT.

This clonotype was seen more than once but under ten times. The genes are TRBV6-5 and TRBJ2-6, with 11 bases aligning to TRBD1. Germline-derived CDR1 and CDR2 are MNHEY and SVGAGI. The CDR3 runs to 20 residues. With V trimmed by 0 bases and J by 1 base, 8 bases remained unmatched. The CDR3 sequence: CASSYSNPGQGGSGANVLTF. The CDR3 DNA follows: TGTGCCAGCAGTTACTCGAATCCGGGACAGGGGGGATCTGGGGCCAACGTCCTGACTTTC.

In regard to this clonotype: An end of the junction does not agree with germline; a read error may underlie this. This sequence joins TRBV15 and TRBJ2-1, with D unresolved. Germline lookup yields CDR1 LNHNV and CDR2 YYDKDF (reference sequence). There are 12 residues in the CDR3. The CDR3 is CATSRERMGLVF. The CDR3 DNA sequence: TGTGCCACCAGCAGAGAGAGGATGGGGTTGGTCTTC.

This clonotype was observed a handful of times. The chain couples TRBV2 to TRBJ2-3, with D perhaps matching TRBD1 (6 bases). The CDR3 length is 16 residues. Trimming left V 6 bases short and J 2 bases short, with 18 bases between. The germline V gene has CDR1 SNHLY and CDR2 FYNNEI. Here the CDR3 DNA reads TGTGCCAGCAGCGAGGGATCCGGGACAAACACAGATACGCAGTATTTT. Translating gives CASSEGSGTNTDTQYF.

This clonotype was recorded many times. This chain uses TRBV18 with TRBJ1-2; 8 bases align to TRBD1. V lost 8 bases to trimming and J lost 1 base; unmatched junction nucleotides: 3. Germline CDR1 reads KGHSH; CDR2 reads LQKENI. This CDR3 has 13 residues. CDR3 loop: CASDRGLNYGYTF. As DNA, the CDR3 is TGTGCCAGCGACAGGGGTCTTAACTATGGCTACACCTTC.

In this sample, this clonotype turned up a few times. This chain connects TRBV6-1 to TRBJ2-1; tentative D call: TRBD1 (6 bases). The germline V gene encodes CDR1 MNHNS and CDR2 SASEGT. The CDR3 sequence is 15 residues long. V lost 6 bases and J lost 2, with 14 bases in between. CDR3 amino acids: CASSRDTSAYNEQFF. CDR3 DNA: TGTGCCAGCAGCCGGGACACCTCGGCCTACAATGAGCAGTTCTTC.

This clonotype was counted only a few times. The genes are TRBV12-3 or TRBV12-4 and TRBJ2-3, with 8 bases fitting TRBD2. With V trimmed by 5 bases and J by 0 bases, 10 bases remained unmatched. The CDR3 length is 17 residues. The DNA of the CDR3 is TGTGCCAGCAGTCCCTGGACGGGGGGGACTAGCACAGATACGCAGTATTTT. The encoded protein is CASSPWTGGTSTDTQYF.

This clonotype was seen a few times. The chain uses TRBV18 and TRBJ1-5; the D is unclear. Germline V lookup: CDR1 KGHSH, CDR2 LQKENI. The CDR3 covers 14 residues. V lost 6 bases to trimming and J lost 0 bases, with 9 bases between them. The CDR3 region has the DNA TGTGCCAGCTCGATTCGACCTAGCAATCAGCCCCAGCATTTT. It translates to CASSIRPSNQPQHF.

The chain links TRBV20-1 to TRBJ1-2; D is unclear. CDR3 length equals 13 residues. V was cut by 3 bases and J by 7 bases, with 15 bases left in between. Looked up from germline, CDR1 is DFQATT and CDR2 is SNEGSKA (reference sequence). CDR3 in amino acids: CSARGNTGSGYTF. In nucleotides, the CDR3 is TGCAGTGCTAGGGGCAACACGGGGAGTGGCTACACCTTC.

By share of the sample, this clonotype is medium-sized. CDR3 region: CASRVLADTQYF. The CDR3 DNA reads as TGTGCCAGCAGGGTACTAGCCGATACGCAGTATTTT. The chain recombines TRBV2 with TRBJ2-3, with D perhaps TRBD2 (6 bases). The CDR3 consists of 12 residues. Germline CDR1 reads SNHLY; CDR2 reads FYNNEI. V was pared by 6 bases and J by 6 bases, with 10 bases between.

This chain uses TRBV5-1 with TRBJ2-1; TRBD1 is a possible D gene (6 bases). This CDR3 is 15 amino acids long. V was shortened by 4 bases and J by 2 bases, with 13 bases between the two germline ends. Germline CDR1 is SGHRS and CDR2 is YFSETQ. The CDR3 loop reads CASSGRGQTYNEQFF. The CDR3 coding sequence is TGCGCCAGCAGCGGCAGGGGTCAGACCTACAATGAGCAGTTCTTC.